The clone carrying this T cell receptor (beta chain) was observed at least ten times. The antigen is unknown. The sample belongs to a study of early T cells in non-severe SARS-CoV-2 infection. Overall study findings and caveats: CD4 and private specificities were missed by VDJdb matching, which favored anti-spike CD8 responses.

Unique molecular identifier tags were affixed to discrete cDNA molecules. TCRdb ran MiXCR on the 5' RACE reads and lists one entry per CDR3 protein. The sample lists over 45,000 distinct CDR3 sequences, about 5.6% occurring once. V dropped 5 bases and J dropped 1; count of bases not matched to a gene: 5. CDR1 and CDR2 (germline): SGHTA, FQGNSA. The CDR3 has 15 amino acids. Material for sequencing was whole blood. The chain employs TRBV7-2 and TRBJ1-1, with 9 bases identical to TRBD1. The TCR sequence derives from an adult who was a healthcare worker with PCR-confirmed SARS-CoV-2 infection or an uninfected control (not recorded which). CDR3 amino acids: CASSPGQGRNTEAFF. In nucleotides, the CDR3 is TGTGCCAGCAGCCCCGGACAGGGGCGGAACACTGAAGCTTTCTTT.